The 22 T cell receptor beta chains presented below share a single source sample, sequenced in a study of cytomegalovirus exposure and HLA in healthy donors. The PCR ran on 60 Vbeta and 13 Jbeta primers. Sequencing used immunoSEQ multiplex PCR; TCRdb keeps in-frame clones, though not all of them. The sample shows about 150,000 clones, roughly 66% of them seen only once. The sequenced sample was PBMCs. These receptors originate from a woman younger than 30 in good health and CMV-seronegative.

J is TRBJ2-3 and V is TRBV27; 7 bases line up with TRBD1. V shed 3 bases, J shed 3 bases, and the junction held 6 bases outside the gene matches. The CDR3 sequence is 15 residues long. Germline V gives CDR1 MNHEY, CDR2 SMNVEV (reference sequence). As DNA, the CDR3 is TGTGCCAGCAGTTTCGCCAGGGGGATAACAGATACGCAGTATTTT. This sequence encodes CASSFARGITDTQYF.

This clone was seen only a few times. This rearrangement joins TRBV7-2 to TRBJ2-1; TRBD2 aligns across 7 bases. This CDR3 region has 13 residues. Germline CDR1 and CDR2: SGHTA and FQGNSA. The V and J ends lost 7 bases and 9 bases, in that order; junction bases with no gene match: 9. This CDR3 is CASNLGGEGEQFF. CDR3 nucleotide sequence: TGTGCCAGCAACCTTGGAGGGGAGGGTGAGCAGTTCTTC.

This sequence joins TRBV4-3 and TRBJ2-1; 7 bases align to TRBD1. In germline, CDR1 is LGHNA, CDR2 YSLEER. The J segment lost 4 bases and the V segment lost 3 bases, leaving 9 bases of the junction unmatched. The CDR3 runs 16 residues. The CDR3 DNA reads as TGCGCCAGCAGCCACGATAAACAGGGGCCGTACAATGAGCAGTTCTTC. This translates into CASSHDKQGPYNEQFF.

J is TRBJ1-1 and V is TRBV7-2; D call uncertain. V was pared by 5 bases and J by 1 base, with 17 bases between. The CDR3 sequence is 16 residues long. The germline gives CDR1 SGHTA, CDR2 FQGNSA. CDR3 DNA: TGTGCCAGCAGCCCCCAACCCCTCGCAGGGAACACTGAAGCTTTCTTT. Protein sequence: CASSPQPLAGNTEAFF.

The chain combines TRBV10-3 with TRBJ2-2; 7 bases map to TRBD1. V trimming: 2 bases; J trimming: 2 bases; junction bases outside the gene matches: 5. This CDR3 contains 16 residues. Germline CDR1 reads ENHRY; CDR2 reads SYGVKD. CDR3 sequence: CAISEPGQSNTGELFF. CDR3 nucleotides: TGTGCCATCAGTGAGCCGGGACAGAGTAACACCGGGGAGCTGTTTTTT.

This clone was recorded only once. V is TRBV9 and J is TRBJ1-6; D is possibly TRBD1 (5 bases). Per the germline V gene, CDR1 is SGDLS and CDR2 is YYNGEE. The CDR3 covers 16 residues. V lost 2 bases to trimming and J lost 7 bases, with 16 bases between them. CDR3 sequence: CASSVHPQGVNSPLHF. CDR3 bases: TGTGCCAGCAGCGTCCATCCCCAGGGCGTCAATTCACCCCTCCACTTT.

Concerning this clone itself: The sample holds other DNA sequences that translate to the same CDR3. This rearrangement joins TRBV9 to TRBJ1-2; no firm D call. Trimming removed 0 bases from V and 1 base from J, with 4 bases in between. CDR3 length: 13 residues. CDR1 SGDLS and CDR2 YYNGEE come from the germline V gene. The DNA of the CDR3 is TGTGCCAGCAGCGTAGCGGGTAACTATGGCTACACCTTC. Translation gives CASSVAGNYGYTF.

This clone was detected once. V usage is TRBV5-4 and J usage is TRBJ2-2; maybe TRBD1 (6 bases). CDR1 is SGHNT and CDR2 is YYREEE in the germline V gene (reference sequence). V lost 3 bases, J lost 6 bases, and 12 bases lay in between. The CDR3 is 14 residues long. The CDR3 sequence: CASSSAAGAGELFF. CDR3 sequence (DNA): TGTGCCAGCAGCTCGGCTGCAGGGGCCGGGGAGCTGTTTTTT.

The chain has TRBV10-2 and TRBJ2-6; 7 nucleotides match TRBD1. The CDR3 consists of 14 residues. V dropped 7 bases and J dropped 4; count of bases not matched to a gene: 4. The V gene's germline CDR1 is WSHSY and CDR2 SAAADI. For the CDR3, the DNA is TGCGCCAGCAAGGACAGGTACGGGGCCAACGTCCTGACTTTC. Residues: CASKDRYGANVLTF.

This clone has just one count. The rearrangement links TRBV27 to TRBJ2-7, with TRBD1 matching 10 bases. The length of the CDR3 is 13 residues. J gave up 4 bases and V 7 bases, and 4 bases lay outside the gene matches. Germline values: CDR1 MNHEY, CDR2 SMNVEV (reference sequence). The CDR3 DNA is TGTGCCAGCATCGGGACAGGGGTTTACGAGCAGTACTTC. Translated: CASIGTGVYEQYF.

This clone was observed a handful of times. The chain joins TRBV5-4 to TRBJ1-1; TRBD1 agrees at 7 bases. V was pared by 0 bases and J by 4 bases, with 6 bases of the junction left unmatched. Germline V CDR1 and CDR2: SGHNT, YYREEE (reference sequence). The CDR3 extends over 15 amino acids. CDR3 in DNA: TGTGCCAGCAGCTTGGAAAGGGGGCTCAGCACTGAAGCTTTCTTT. This encodes CASSLERGLSTEAFF.

The chain joins TRBV27 to TRBJ1-1, with 7 bases that match TRBD1. The CDR3 is 16 amino acids. The germline V gene has CDR1 MNHEY and CDR2 SMNVEV (reference sequence). V shed 6 bases, J shed 0 bases, and the junction held 10 bases outside the gene matches. CDR3 in amino acids: CASRLKWDSVNTEAFF. The CDR3 DNA reads TGTGCCAGCAGATTAAAGTGGGACAGCGTGAACACTGAAGCTTTCTTT.

CDR3 region: CAISESNRAGNTIYF. The CDR3, as DNA: TGTGCCATCAGTGAGTCCAACAGGGCTGGAAACACCATATATTTT. The V and J genes are TRBV10-3 and TRBJ1-3, with a possible D match to TRBD1 (6 bases). Germline CDR1 and CDR2: ENHRY and SYGVKD. CDR3 length: 15 amino acids. V lost 0 bases and J lost 2, with 8 bases in between.

Here the CDR3 reads CASRGLAGVGELFF. The CDR3 DNA follows: TGTGCCAGTAGAGGACTAGCGGGAGTCGGGGAGCTGTTTTTT. This chain connects TRBV6-4 to TRBJ2-2; 13 bases align to TRBD2. The germline V gene encodes CDR1 MRHNA and CDR2 SNTAGT. The CDR3 has 14 amino acids. The V segment lost 9 bases and the J segment 7 bases; nucleotides outside the gene matches: 5.

This clone was counted a few times. The chain carries TRBV6-1 and TRBJ1-2; no firm D call. V was clipped by 1 base and J by 4 bases, with 7 bases between them. The CDR3 is 13 amino acids. CDR1 is MNHNS and CDR2 is SASEGT in the germline V gene. The CDR3 region has the DNA TGTGCCAGCAGTGAAGGGGCCCTCTATGGCTACACCTTC. It encodes CASSEGALYGYTF.

This clone turned up a few times. The rearrangement links TRBV6-1 to TRBJ2-3, with 8 bases identical to TRBD1. The CDR3 consists of 15 residues. CDR1 is MNHNS and CDR2 is SASEGT in the germline V gene. J gave up 4 bases and V 2 bases, and 5 bases lay outside the gene matches. CDR3 sequence: CASSEKSGGADTQYF. CDR3 bases: TGTGCCAGCAGTGAAAAGTCAGGGGGCGCAGATACGCAGTATTTT.

Details on this clone: Mismatch with germline at one junction end may stem from a read error. This chain joins TRBV19 and TRBJ1-3, with D maybe TRBD1 (5 bases). Germline loops: CDR1 LNHDA, CDR2 SQIVND (reference sequence). The CDR3 contains 14 residues. CDR3 in DNA: TGTGCCAGTTCCCTGGGGGACTCTGGAAACACCATGTATTTT. Its translation: CASSLGDSGNTMYF.

CDR3 DNA sequence: TGTGCCACCAACAATGGAGCAGATACGCAGTATTTT. Its translation is CATNNGADTQYF. The chain employs TRBV15 and TRBJ2-3; D unresolved. The V end was cut by 7 bases, the J end by 4 bases, with 9 bases between. The CDR3 covers 12 residues. Germline V lookup: CDR1 LNHNV, CDR2 YYDKDF (reference sequence). Filled out from reference TRBV15 and TRBJ2-3, the complete variable domain reads DAMVIQNPRYQVTQFGKPVTLSCSQTLNHNVMYWYQQKSSQAPKLLFHYYDKDFNNEADTPDNFQSRRPNTSFCFLDIRSPGLGDTAMYLCATNNGADTQYFGPGTRLTVL.

The V gene is TRBV7-2, the J gene TRBJ2-3, with D hard to call. The ends were cut back, 3 bases at V and 0 bases at J, with 4 bases in the middle. CDR1 is SGHTA and CDR2 is FQGNSA in the germline V gene. CDR3 length equals 13 residues. CDR3 region: CASSFSSTDTQYF. The CDR3 DNA reads as TGTGCCAGCAGCTTCTCTAGCACAGATACGCAGTATTTT.

V is TRBV27 and J is TRBJ1-6; 10 nucleotides match TRBD1. J lost 8 bases, V lost 6 bases, and 4 bases had no gene match. CDR3 size: 14 residues. Germline loops: CDR1 MNHEY, CDR2 SMNVEV (reference sequence). CDR3 coding DNA: TGTGCCAGCAGCTCGGGACAGGGGTATTCACCCCTCCACTTT. Its translation: CASSSGQGYSPLHF.

This clone was found once. The CDR3 sequence: CAWSKDHGTVKYGYTF. Here the CDR3 DNA reads TGTGCCTGGAGTAAAGATCATGGGACAGTAAAATATGGCTACACCTTC. The chain employs TRBV30 and TRBJ1-2; 7 bases line up with TRBD1. The V segment lost 2 bases and the J segment 5 bases; nucleotides outside the gene matches: 14. The CDR3 runs 16 residues. CDR1 and CDR2 (germline): GTSNPN, SVGIG (reference sequence).

The chain combines TRBV11-3 with TRBJ1-1, with 9 bases matching TRBD1. Germline V gives CDR1 SGHNT, CDR2 YENEEA. The CDR3 length is 16 residues. The junction had 8 bases not matched to a gene; V was cut back by 0 bases and J by 6 bases. The chain's CDR3 is CASSLDSTGGMAEAFF. The CDR3, as DNA: TGTGCCAGCAGCTTAGATTCGACAGGGGGAATGGCTGAAGCTTTCTTT.